One TCR beta chain is described in this entry. What it binds is not known. Expressed TCRB transcripts got sequenced, as all isolated RNA was reverse transcribed. Assay: immunoSEQ multiplex PCR; the TCRdb copy retains only in-frame clones and omits some. The sample carries a few hundred thousand clones, about 14% recorded once. This sample was included in a study of beta chain features in type 1 diabetes. Background on the study: The study found patients and healthy donors alike in age, gender and cell yields. Whole-study results and caveats: Any HLA-type effect on TCRB rearrangement remained unresolved here. It was among patients, rather than healthy donors, that naive, central memory and Treg TCRB repertoires appeared more similar.

Every donor had blood drawn once into heparin, roughly 0.11 L on average. The CDR3 is made up of 13 amino acids. CDR1 is SNHLY, CDR2 FYNNEI, per germline. Deletions cut 7 bases from V and 0 bases from J, with 9 bases between. The sequencing sample was made of central memory CD4+ T cells from blood. The chain carries TRBV2 and TRBJ1-1; D not certain. The sequence derives from a man younger than 40 in good health. CDR3 in amino acids: CASMPELNTEAFF. The CDR3 DNA follows: TGTGCCAGCATGCCAGAGTTGAACACTGAAGCTTTCTTT. The full variable domain, with the rest looked up from reference TRBV2 and TRBJ1-1, is EPEVTQTPSHQVTQMGQEVILRCVPISNHLYFYWYRQILGQKVEFLVSFYNNEISEKSEIFDDQFSVERPDGSNFTLKIRSTKLEDSAMYFCASMPELNTEAFFGQGTRLTVV.